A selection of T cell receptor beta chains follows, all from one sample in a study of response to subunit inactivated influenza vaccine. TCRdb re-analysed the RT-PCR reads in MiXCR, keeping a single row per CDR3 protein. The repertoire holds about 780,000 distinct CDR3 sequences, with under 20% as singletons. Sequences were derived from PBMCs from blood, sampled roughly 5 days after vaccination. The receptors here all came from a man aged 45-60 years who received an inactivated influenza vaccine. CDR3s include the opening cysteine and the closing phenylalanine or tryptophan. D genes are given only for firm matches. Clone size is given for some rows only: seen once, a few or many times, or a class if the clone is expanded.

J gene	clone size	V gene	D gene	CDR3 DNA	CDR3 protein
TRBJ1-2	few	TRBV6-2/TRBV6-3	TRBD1	TGTGCCAGCCGGACAGGTTTAAACTATGGCTACACCTTC	CASRTGLNYGYTF
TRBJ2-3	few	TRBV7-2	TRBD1	TGTGCCAGCAGCCGTACGACAGGGTCAGGCACAGATACGCAGTATTTT	CASSRTTGSGTDTQYF
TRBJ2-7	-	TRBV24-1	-	TGTGCCACCGACCGAAGGAACAGGGCTAGAGCTCGATACGAGCAGTACTTC	CATDRRNRARARYEQYF
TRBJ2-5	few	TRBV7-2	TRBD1	TGTGCCAGCAGCTTCACAGGGGAAGAGACCCAGTACTTC	CASSFTGEETQYF
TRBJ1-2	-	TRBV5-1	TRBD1	TGCGCCAGCAGCATTGACAGGGACTATGGCTACACCTTC	CASSIDRDYGYTF
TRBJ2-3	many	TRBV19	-	TGCGCCAGCAGCACGGGACAAGGCACAGATACGCAGTATTTT	CASSTGQGTDTQYF
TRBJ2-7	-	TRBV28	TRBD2	TGTGCCAGCATTACTGGACTAGCGGACGCCTACGAGCAGTACTTC	CASITGLADAYEQYF
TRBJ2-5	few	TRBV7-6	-	TGTGCCAGCACTTTATGGTGGCAGGGGGGAGAGACCCAGTACTTC	CASTLWWQGGETQYF
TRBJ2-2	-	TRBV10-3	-	TGTGCCATCAGCTACGCACAGGAGAACACCGGGGAGCTGTTTTTT	CAISYAQENTGELFF
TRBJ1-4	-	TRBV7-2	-	TGTGCCAGCAGCTTATCAGGGTTAAACGAAAAACTGTTTTTT	CASSLSGLNEKLFF
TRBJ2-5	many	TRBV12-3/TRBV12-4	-	TGTGCCAGCAGTTTAGGTTCAGGGGCAGAGACCCAGTACTTC	CASSLGSGAETQYF
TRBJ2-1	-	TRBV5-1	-	TGCGCCAGCGCCTGGACAGACCGTCACAACTACAATGAGCAGTTCTTC	CASAWTDRHNYNEQFF
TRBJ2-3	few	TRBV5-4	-	TGTGCCAGCAGCTTCGAGCCCGTAGGGGAGAACGCAGATACGCAGTATTTT	CASSFEPVGENADTQYF
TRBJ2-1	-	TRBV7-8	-	TGTGCCAGCAGCTTAGTTGGAGGGGTGAACTACAATGAGCAGTTCTTC	CASSLVGGVNYNEQFF
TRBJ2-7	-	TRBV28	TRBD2	TGTGCCAGCAGAGCGGGGGGGCTATACGAGCAGTACTTC	CASRAGGLYEQYF
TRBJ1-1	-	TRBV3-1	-	TGTGCCACCGGAGGGACGGGTGAAGGAAGAGCTTTCTTT	CATGGTGEGRAFF
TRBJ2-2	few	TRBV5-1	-	TGCGCCAGCAGAAAAGGCGGTGGCACCGGGGAGCTGTTTTTT	CASRKGGGTGELFF
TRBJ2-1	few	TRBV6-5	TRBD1	TGTGCCAGCAGTTACCTAGGACAGGGATTGTACAATGAGCAGTTCTTC	CASSYLGQGLYNEQFF
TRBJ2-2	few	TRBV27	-	TGTGCCACCAAGGGGATGAACACCGGGGAGCTGTTTTTT	CATKGMNTGELFF
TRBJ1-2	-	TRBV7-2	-	TGTGCCAGCAGCCAGGACTCTGATAATGGCTACACCTTC	CASSQDSDNGYTF
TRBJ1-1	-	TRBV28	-	TGTGCCAGCAGTTTTGTCCGGGGGGCCCTAAACACTGAAGCTTTCTTT	CASSFVRGALNTEAFF
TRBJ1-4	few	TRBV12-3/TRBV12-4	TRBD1	TGTGCCAGCAGTACCCTAAGGGACAGGGGGTCGGAACTGTTTTTT	CASSTLRDRGSELFF
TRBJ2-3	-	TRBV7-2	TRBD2	TGTGCCAGCAGCTTAGTTTGGCTAGCGGGGAGCACTGATACGCAGTATTTT	CASSLVWLAGSTDTQYF
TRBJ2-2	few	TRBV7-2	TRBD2	TGTGCCAGCAGCTTACGGACTAGCGGGAACACCGGGGAGCTGTTTTTT	CASSLRTSGNTGELFF
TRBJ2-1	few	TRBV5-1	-	TGCGCCAGCAGCTTGCTGGACTGGAGGGACCTGACGTTCTTC	CASSLLDWRDLTFF
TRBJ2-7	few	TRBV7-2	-	TGTGCCAGCAGCTTAGTCGACGAATACGAGCAGTACTTC	CASSLVDEYEQYF
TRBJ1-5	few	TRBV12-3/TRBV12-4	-	TGTGCCAGCAGCTATCGAGGGCCGGATAGCAATCAGCCCCAGCATTTT	CASSYRGPDSNQPQHF
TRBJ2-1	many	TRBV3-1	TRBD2	TGTGCCAGCAGCCAAGGACTAGCGGGGAATGAGCAGTTCTTC	CASSQGLAGNEQFF
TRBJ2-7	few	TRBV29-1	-	TGCAGCGTTGAGTACGAGGCCGAGCAGTACTTC	CSVEYEAEQYF
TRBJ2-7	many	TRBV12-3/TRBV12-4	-	TGTGCCAGCACTTTGGGTGCGGGCGAGCAGTACTTC	CASTLGAGEQYF
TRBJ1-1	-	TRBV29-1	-	TGCAGCGTTAGGTCCTGGAACACTGAAGCTTTCTTT	CSVRSWNTEAFF
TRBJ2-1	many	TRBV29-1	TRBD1	TGCAGCGCCGGCGGGTATGAGCCAGGACAGGGAGTTATTGAGCAGTTCTTC	CSAGGYEPGQGVIEQFF
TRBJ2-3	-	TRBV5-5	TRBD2	TGTGCCAGCACAACTAGCGGGACCTTCACAGATACGCAGTATTTT	CASTTSGTFTDTQYF
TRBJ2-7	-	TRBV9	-	TGTGCCAGCAGCGTAGCCCCCCCACCCTACGAGCAGTACTTC	CASSVAPPPYEQYF
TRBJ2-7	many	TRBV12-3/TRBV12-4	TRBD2	TGTGCCAGCAGGCTAGCGGGAGTCTACGAGCAGTACTTC	CASRLAGVYEQYF
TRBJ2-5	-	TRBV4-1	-	TGCGCCAGCAGCCAAGAGAGTACAGGAAGAGAGACCCAGTACTTC	CASSQESTGRETQYF
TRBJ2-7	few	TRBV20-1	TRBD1	TGCAGTGCTGTAAGGACAGGGCGATCCTACGAGCAGTACTTC	CSAVRTGRSYEQYF
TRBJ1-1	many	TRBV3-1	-	TGTGCCAGCAGCCAAACAGGGTCCACTGAAGCTTTCTTT	CASSQTGSTEAFF
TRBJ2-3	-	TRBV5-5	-	TGTGCCAGCAGCTTTATCGGGATGATGGATACGCAGTATTTT	CASSFIGMMDTQYF
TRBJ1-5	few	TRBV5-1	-	TGCGCCAGCAGCTTGACAGCCGATAGCAATCAGCCCCAGCATTTT	CASSLTADSNQPQHF
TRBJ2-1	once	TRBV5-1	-	TGCGCCAGCAGCTACTCTAGCACTGAGCAGTTCTTC	CASSYSSTEQFF
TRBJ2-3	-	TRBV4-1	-	TGCGCCAGCAGCCAAGGAAAGACCCGGAGCACAGATACGCAGTATTTT	CASSQGKTRSTDTQYF
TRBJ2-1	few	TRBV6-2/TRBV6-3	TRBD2	TGTGCCAGCAGTTACCCTAGCGGGAGTAGAGATGAGCAGTTCTTC	CASSYPSGSRDEQFF
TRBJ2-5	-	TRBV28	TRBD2	TGTGCCAGCAGTCCCGCGGGGGGCGCCAAAGAGACCCAGTACTTC	CASSPAGGAKETQYF
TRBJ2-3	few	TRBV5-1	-	TGCGCCAGCAGTTTGGCTAGCGCTGGGGCAGATACGCAGTATTTT	CASSLASAGADTQYF
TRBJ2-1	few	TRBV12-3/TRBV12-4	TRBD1	TGTGCCAGCACCTCAGACGCGTCAGGGGGCGTGAATGAGCAGTTCTTC	CASTSDASGGVNEQFF
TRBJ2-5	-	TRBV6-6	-	TGTGCCAGCAGTTGGGGCAACCAAGAGACCCAGTACTTC	CASSWGNQETQYF
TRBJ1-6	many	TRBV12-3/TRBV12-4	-	TGTGCCAGCAGTTTGGACTATAATTCACCCCTCCACTTT	CASSLDYNSPLHF